This T cell receptor beta chain was sequenced for a study of TIL therapy for anti-PD-1-resistant metastatic lung cancer. Looking at the study overall: Patients then received nivolumab; progressors got lymphodepletion, TIL and IL-2. Tumors carried a median about 1.5 non-synonymous mutations per megabase.

This was the immunoSEQ v3 assay. Sequencing used immunoSEQ multiplex PCR; TCRdb keeps in-frame clones, though not all of them. The sample has about 60,000 clones; about nine tenths are singletons. Germline values: CDR1 LGHNA, CDR2 YNFKEQ. The CDR3 is made up of 17 amino acids. V shed 1 base and J 1 base; nucleotides not matched to a gene: 5. As for time point: pre-treatment sample, taken before nivolumab and TIL therapy. This specimen consisted of blood, obtained at baseline. This sequence was found in a person aged 25 to 85 with non-small cell lung cancer. The rearrangement uses TRBV4-2 and TRBJ1-1; 11 bases are shared with TRBD1. The CDR3 sequence: CASSQGGTGGGNTEAFF. Written as DNA, the CDR3 is TGTGCCAGCAGCCAAGGGGGGACAGGGGGTGGGAACACTGAAGCTTTCTTT.